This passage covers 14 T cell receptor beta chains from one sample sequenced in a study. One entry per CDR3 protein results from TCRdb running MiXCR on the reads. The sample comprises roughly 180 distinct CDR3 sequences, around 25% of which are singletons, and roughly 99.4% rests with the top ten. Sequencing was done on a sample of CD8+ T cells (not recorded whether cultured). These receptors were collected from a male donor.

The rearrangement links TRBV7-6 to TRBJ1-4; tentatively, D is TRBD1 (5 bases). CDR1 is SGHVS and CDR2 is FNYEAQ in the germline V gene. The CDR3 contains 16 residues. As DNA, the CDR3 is TGTATCAGCAGCCTAGCCCCAGGGACCACTAATGAAAAACTGTTTTTT. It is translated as CISSLAPGTTNEKLFF.

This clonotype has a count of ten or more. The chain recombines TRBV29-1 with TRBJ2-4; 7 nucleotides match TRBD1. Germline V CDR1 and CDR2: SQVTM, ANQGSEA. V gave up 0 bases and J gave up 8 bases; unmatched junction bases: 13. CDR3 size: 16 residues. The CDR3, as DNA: TGCAGCGTTGAAGATGGCGATGAGAGGGGGCGGTACATTCAGTACTTC. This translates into CSVEDGDERGRYIQYF.

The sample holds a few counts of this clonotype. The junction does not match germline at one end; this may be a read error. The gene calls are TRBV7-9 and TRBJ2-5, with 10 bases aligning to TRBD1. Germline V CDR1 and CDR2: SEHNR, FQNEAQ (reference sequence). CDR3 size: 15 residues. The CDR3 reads CASSFPGTGEEAQYF. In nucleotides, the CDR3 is TGTGCCAGCAGCTTCCCCGGGACAGGGGAAGAGGCCCAGTACTTC.

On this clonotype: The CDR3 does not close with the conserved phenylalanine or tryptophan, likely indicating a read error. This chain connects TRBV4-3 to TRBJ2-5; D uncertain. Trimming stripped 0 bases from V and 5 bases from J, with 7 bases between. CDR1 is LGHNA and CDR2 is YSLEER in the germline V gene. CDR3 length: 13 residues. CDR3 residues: CASSQEGWETQYL. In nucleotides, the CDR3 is TGCGCCAGCAGCCAAGAGGGGTGGGAGACCCAGTACCTC.

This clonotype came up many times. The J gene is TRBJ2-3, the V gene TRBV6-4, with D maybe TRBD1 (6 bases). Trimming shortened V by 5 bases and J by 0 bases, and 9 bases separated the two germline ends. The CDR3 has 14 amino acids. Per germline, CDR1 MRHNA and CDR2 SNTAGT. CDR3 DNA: TGTGCCAGCAGTTCCCAGGGGAGCACAGATACGCAGTATTTT. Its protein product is CASSSQGSTDTQYF.

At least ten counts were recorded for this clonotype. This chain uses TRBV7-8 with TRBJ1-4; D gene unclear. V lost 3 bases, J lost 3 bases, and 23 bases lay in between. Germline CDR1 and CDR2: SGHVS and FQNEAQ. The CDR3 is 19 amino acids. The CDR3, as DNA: TGTGCCAGCAGCTTTGCGGCCCGGTCTACTGGTAGCGCTAATGAAAAACTGTTTTTT. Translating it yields CASSFAARSTGSANEKLFF.

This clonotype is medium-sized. CDR3 nucleotide sequence: TGTGCCAGCAGTGTATTCGGGACTAGCGGGGAAGAGACCCAGTACTTC. This codes for CASSVFGTSGEETQYF. The V gene is TRBV27, the J gene TRBJ2-5, with 13 bases fitting TRBD2. From germline, CDR1 is MNHEY and CDR2 SMNVEV (reference sequence). The CDR3 spans 16 residues. Germline trimming cut 5 bases from V and 3 bases from J; bases unmatched to any gene: 6.

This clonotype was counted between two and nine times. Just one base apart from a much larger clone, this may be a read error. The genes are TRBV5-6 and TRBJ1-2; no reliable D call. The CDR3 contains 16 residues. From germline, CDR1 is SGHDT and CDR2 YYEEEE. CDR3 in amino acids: CASSLGGLGGRYGHTF. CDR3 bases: TGTGCCAGCAGCTTGGGTGGCCTAGGAGGAAGGTATGGCCACACCTTC.

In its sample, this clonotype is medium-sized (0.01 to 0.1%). This chain's CDR3 is CASRTEGAGWTEAFF. The CDR3 nucleotides are TGTGCCAGCAGGACCGAGGGAGCGGGCTGGACTGAAGCTTTCTTT. This sequence joins TRBV12-3 or TRBV12-4 and TRBJ1-1; no definite D call. The CDR3 has 15 amino acids. Trimming took off 6 bases at V and 5 bases at J, with 19 bases between the two ends.

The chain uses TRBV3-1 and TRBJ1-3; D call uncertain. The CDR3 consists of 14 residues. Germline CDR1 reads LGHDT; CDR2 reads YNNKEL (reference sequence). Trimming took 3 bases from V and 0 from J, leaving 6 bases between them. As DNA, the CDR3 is TGTGCCAGCAGCCACCACGGCTCTGGAAACACCATATATTTT. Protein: CASSHHGSGNTIYF.

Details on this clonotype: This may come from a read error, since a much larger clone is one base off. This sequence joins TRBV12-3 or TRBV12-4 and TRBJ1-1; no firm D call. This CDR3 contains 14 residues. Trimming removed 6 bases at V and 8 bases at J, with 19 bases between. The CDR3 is CASRKGERALEAFF. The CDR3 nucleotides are TGTGCCAGCAGGAAGGGAGAGAGAGCGTTGGAAGCTTTCTTT.

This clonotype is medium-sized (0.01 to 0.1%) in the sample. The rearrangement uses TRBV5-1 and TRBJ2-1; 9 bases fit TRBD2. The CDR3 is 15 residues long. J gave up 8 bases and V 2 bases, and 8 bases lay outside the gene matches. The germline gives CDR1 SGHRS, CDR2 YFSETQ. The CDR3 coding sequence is TGCGCCAGCAGCTTCCTAGCGGGGTTGGGCGATGAGCAGTTCTTC. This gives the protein CASSFLAGLGDEQFF.

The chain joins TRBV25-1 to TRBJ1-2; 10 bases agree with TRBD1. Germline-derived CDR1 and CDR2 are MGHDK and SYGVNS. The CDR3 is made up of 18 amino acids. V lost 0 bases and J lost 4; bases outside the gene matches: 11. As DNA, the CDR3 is TGTGCCAGCAGTGAATACTTCGTCAGACAGGGGGCGAGCTATGGCTACACCTTC. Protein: CASSEYFVRQGASYGYTF.

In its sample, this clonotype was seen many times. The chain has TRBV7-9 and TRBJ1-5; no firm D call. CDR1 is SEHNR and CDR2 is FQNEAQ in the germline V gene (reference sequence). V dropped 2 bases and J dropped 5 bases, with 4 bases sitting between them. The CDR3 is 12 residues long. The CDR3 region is CASSLWDQPQHF. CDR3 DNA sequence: TGTGCCAGCAGCTTATGGGATCAGCCCCAGCATTTT.